These T cell receptor beta chains were read from a single sample in a study of CD8 T cells in Susac syndrome. TCRdb called the immunoSEQ multiplex PCR reads again in MiXCR, with one record for every CDR3 protein. The sample yields under 200,000 distinct CDR3 sequences, about 95% seen once. Sequencing was performed on CD4+ T cells from PBMCs. The receptor set was obtained from a human donor in good health. CDR3s include the opening cysteine and the closing phenylalanine or tryptophan. A D gene is named only where the DNA matches it firmly. Not all rows give a size; the values are once, few, many and, for expanded clones, a class.

j_call v_call clone_size d_call cdr3_aa cdr3_nt
TRBJ2-5 TRBV7-9 - - CASSFWNNQETQYF TGTGCCAGCAGCTTCTGGAACAACCAAGAGACCCAGTACTTC
TRBJ2-7 TRBV30 - - CAWSVLQGSPYEQYF TGTGCCTGGAGTGTCTTACAGGGAAGCCCCTACGAGCAGTACTTC
TRBJ2-5 TRBV6-1 few - CAVGGGTQYF TGTGCCGTAGGGGGGGGGACCCAGTACTTC
TRBJ2-3 TRBV2 once TRBD2 CASRVAGGMQYF TGTGCCAGCAGGGTAGCGGGGGGGATGCAGTATTTT
TRBJ1-2 TRBV29-1 - - CSVERQGGYARTF TGCAGCGTTGAACGGCAAGGAGGGTATGCTAGGACCTTC
TRBJ1-4 TRBV7-9 - - CASSSGTGNEEKLFF TGTGCCAGCAGCTCGGGAACAGGGAATGAGGAAAAACTGTTTTTT
TRBJ2-1 TRBV7-2 - - CASSQGSGYNEQFF TGTGCCAGCAGCCAAGGCTCAGGGTACAATGAGCAGTTCTTC
TRBJ2-2 TRBV14 - - CASSPLGTNTGELFF TGTGCCAGCAGCCCGCTAGGGACCAACACCGGGGAGCTGTTTTTT
TRBJ2-7 TRBV15 - - CATSRDLSRNYEQYF TGTGCCACCAGCAGAGACTTAAGCCGAAACTACGAGCAGTACTTC
TRBJ1-1 TRBV18 few TRBD1 CASSLTGAEAFF TGTGCCAGCTCCCTGACAGGGGCTGAAGCTTTCTTT
TRBJ1-1 TRBV20-1 - - CSAPPWGEAEAFF TGCAGTGCCCCTCCCTGGGGGGAAGCTGAAGCTTTCTTT
TRBJ2-7 TRBV7-2 - TRBD2 CASSPSGGPAYEQYF TGTGCCAGCAGCCCGAGCGGGGGGCCCGCCTACGAGCAGTACTTC
TRBJ1-1 TRBV29-1 once TRBD1 CSVFYRGRSMDTEAFF TGCAGCGTTTTCTACAGGGGGCGAAGCATGGACACTGAAGCTTTCTTT
TRBJ2-3 TRBV20-1 - - CSASRQFISTDTQYF TGCAGTGCTAGTCGACAGTTCATTAGCACAGATACGCAGTATTTT
TRBJ2-7 TRBV10-3 - TRBD2 CAISDLKEGASGEQYF TGTGCCATCAGTGACCTAAAGGAAGGGGCTAGCGGGGAGCAGTACTTC
TRBJ1-1 TRBV12-3/TRBV12-4 - - CASSTTGNTEAFF TGTGCCAGCAGTACCACAGGAAACACTGAAGCTTTCTTT
TRBJ2-3 TRBV2 - TRBD2 CASNLAGGLDTQYF TGTGCAAGCAACCTAGCGGGGGGGCTAGATACGCAGTATTTT
TRBJ2-7 TRBV6-4 - TRBD1 CASSPTGASYEQYF TGTGCCAGCAGCCCAACAGGGGCCTCCTACGAGCAGTACTTC
TRBJ2-5 TRBV9 - - CASSVDLGETQYF TGTGCCAGCAGCGTAGACCTTGGGGAGACCCAGTACTTC
TRBJ2-1 TRBV15 - TRBD2 CATSPRLAGGIHNEQFF TGTGCCACCAGCCCACGACTAGCGGGGGGGATACACAATGAGCAGTTCTTC
TRBJ2-2 TRBV29-1 - - CSARPGAGTGELFF TGCAGCGCCCGACCCGGCGCTGGGACCGGGGAGCTGTTTTTT
TRBJ1-4 TRBV27 - TRBD1 CASSQGQGAFGKLFF TGTGCCAGCAGTCAGGGACAGGGGGCTTTCGGGAAACTGTTTTTT
TRBJ1-5 TRBV7-9 - - CASSLGGIWGDQPQHF TGTGCCAGCAGCCTCGGTGGGATATGGGGGGATCAGCCCCAGCATTTT
TRBJ2-3 TRBV20-1 - - CSATPGLSTDTQYF TGCAGTGCTACGCCGGGATTAAGCACAGATACGCAGTATTTT
TRBJ1-2 TRBV12-3/TRBV12-4 - - CASSSPGEGYTF TGTGCCAGCAGTTCCCCAGGGGAGGGCTACACCTTC
TRBJ2-5 TRBV15 - - CATSRGGSQETQYF TGTGCCACCAGCAGAGGGGGATCCCAAGAGACCCAGTACTTC
TRBJ2-1 TRBV29-1 - - CSVRGLYYNEQFF TGCAGCGTTAGAGGACTATACTACAATGAGCAGTTCTTC
TRBJ2-1 TRBV3-1 - - CASSRSPGTESYNEQFF TGTGCCAGCAGCCGTAGTCCCGGGACGGAGTCCTACAATGAGCAGTTCTTC
TRBJ1-6 TRBV25-1 - - CASRRVSHAPLHF TGTGCCAGCAGAAGGGTGTCTCATGCGCCCCTCCACTTT
TRBJ2-3 TRBV5-1 - TRBD2 CASSLNGAGGQTDTQYF TGCGCCAGCAGCTTGAACGGAGCGGGGGGGCAGACAGATACGCAGTATTTT
TRBJ1-1 TRBV5-4 - - CASSPWDLRGNTEAFF TGTGCCAGCAGCCCCTGGGACCTAAGGGGAAACACTGAAGCTTTCTTT
TRBJ2-3 TRBV9 - TRBD2 CASRGASGGPQAHGTQYF TGTGCCAGCAGAGGGGCTAGCGGGGGGCCACAGGCGCATGGCACGCAGTATTTT
TRBJ1-5 TRBV9 once - CASSVGEGGNQPQHF TGTGCCAGCAGCGTAGGGGAAGGGGGAAATCAGCCCCAGCATTTT
TRBJ2-1 TRBV20-1 - TRBD2 CSAHASGDNEQFF TGCAGTGCCCATGCTAGCGGCGACAATGAGCAGTTCTTC
TRBJ2-7 TRBV19 - - CASSPTTSAEQYF TGTGCCAGTAGTCCCACGACCTCCGCCGAGCAGTACTTC